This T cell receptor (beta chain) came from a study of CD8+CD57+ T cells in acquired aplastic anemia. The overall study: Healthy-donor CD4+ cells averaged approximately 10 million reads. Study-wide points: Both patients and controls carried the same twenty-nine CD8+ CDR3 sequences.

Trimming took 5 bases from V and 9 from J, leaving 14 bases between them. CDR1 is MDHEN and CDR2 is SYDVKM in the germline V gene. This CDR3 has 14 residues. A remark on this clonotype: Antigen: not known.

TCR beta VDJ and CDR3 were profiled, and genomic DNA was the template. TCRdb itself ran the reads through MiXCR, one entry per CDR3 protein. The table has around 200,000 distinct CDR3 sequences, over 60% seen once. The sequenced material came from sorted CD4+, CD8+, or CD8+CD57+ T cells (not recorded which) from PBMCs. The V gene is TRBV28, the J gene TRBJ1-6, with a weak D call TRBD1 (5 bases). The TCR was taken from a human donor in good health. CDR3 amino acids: CASSPIEGASPLHF. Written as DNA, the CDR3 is TGTGCCAGCAGTCCCATTGAAGGGGCTTCACCCCTCCACTTT.